This T cell receptor (beta chain) was observed in a study of blood T cell repertoires in COVID-19. CDR1 is SGHNT and CDR2 is YYREEE in the germline V gene (reference sequence). The V end was cut by 1 base, the J end by 1 base, with 11 bases between. This CDR3 has 15 amino acids. This table comes from immunoSEQ multiplex PCR, and its TCRdb copy is limited to in-frame clones, with some not included. The sample holds approximately 190,000 clones, about 88% seen once. The TCR was taken from a middle-aged woman who had recovered from COVID-19. The sample consisted of peripheral blood. The rearrangement joins TRBV5-4 to TRBJ2-5; no reliable D call. DNA for the CDR3: TGTGCCAGCAGCTTGAGCTGGGCCTCCCAAGAGACCCAGTACTTC. Residues: CASSLSWASQETQYF.